Each of the 27 T cell receptor beta chains below was sequenced from the same sample in a study of T cell responses to AZD1222 COVID-19 vaccine. The method was immunoSEQ multiplex PCR; TCRdb's version includes in-frame clones alone and lacks a portion of them. The data contain about 140,000 clones, about 90% of them singletons. The sample consisted of peripheral blood, taken 28 days after the second AZD1222 dose. The source is an adult who received the AZD1222 COVID-19 vaccine.

The V call is TRBV28, the J call TRBJ1-3; TRBD1 agrees at 7 bases. This CDR3 has 14 amino acids. Germline values: CDR1 MDHEN, CDR2 SYDVKM. J was trimmed by 6 bases and V by 6 bases; bases with no gene match: 8. CDR3 DNA sequence: TGTGCCAGCAGCTGGGGACAGTTGACAAACACCATATATTTT. Its translation: CASSWGQLTNTIYF.

The V gene is TRBV19, the J gene TRBJ1-2, with 8 bases aligning to TRBD1. Germline trimming cut 7 bases from V and 4 bases from J; bases unmatched to any gene: 8. The CDR3 loop spans 14 amino acids. CDR1 is LNHDA and CDR2 is SQIVND in the germline V gene (reference sequence). CDR3 nucleotides: TGTGCCAGTACGGGGACAGGTAGTTCCTATGGCTACACCTTC. It is translated as CASTGTGSSYGYTF.

This chain uses TRBV18 with TRBJ2-5, with D possibly being TRBD2 (6 bases). V was pared by 4 bases and J by 4 bases, with 16 bases between. This CDR3 has 15 amino acids. Germline values: CDR1 KGHSH, CDR2 LQKENI. The CDR3 DNA reads as TGTGCCAGCTCACGCGGTGAGGCAGCGGGAGAGACCCAGTACTTC. Translating it yields CASSRGEAAGETQYF.

This chain uses TRBV14 with TRBJ1-6; the D gene is possibly TRBD1 (6 bases). V shed 2 bases and J shed 9 bases, with 14 bases lying between them. The CDR3 has 15 amino acids. The V gene's germline CDR1 is SGHDN and CDR2 FVKESK. CDR3 in amino acids: CASSQYTGSTSPLHF. CDR3 coding DNA: TGTGCCAGCAGCCAATATACAGGGAGTACTTCACCCCTCCACTTT.

The rearrangement links TRBV28 to TRBJ2-7; D not certain. The CDR3 extends over 12 amino acids. Per germline, CDR1 MDHEN and CDR2 SYDVKM. V lost 8 bases to trimming and J lost 1 base, with 9 bases between them. CDR3 bases: TGTGCCAGCGCTGACCAGTCCTACGAGCAGTACTTC. Protein product: CASADQSYEQYF. Combining the CDR3 with reference TRBV28 and TRBJ2-7 gives the whole variable domain DVKVTQSSRYLVKRTGEKVFLECVQDMDHENMFWYRQDPGLGLRLIYFSYDVKMKEKGDIPEGYSVSREKKERFSLILESASTNQTSMYLCASADQSYEQYFGPGTRLTVT.

CDR3 loop: CASSFNRHGQGRAGELFF. DNA for the CDR3: TGTGCCAGCAGCTTTAATCGACACGGACAGGGGAGGGCCGGGGAGCTGTTTTTT. This rearrangement joins TRBV11-2 to TRBJ2-2; 9 bases fit TRBD1. Germline V lookup: CDR1 SGHAT, CDR2 FQNNGV. The CDR3 is 18 residues long. V lost 3 bases to trimming and J lost 6 bases; unmatched junction nucleotides: 14.

J is TRBJ1-2 and V is TRBV30; D not resolved. Germline-derived CDR1 and CDR2 are GTSNPN and SVGIG (reference sequence). This CDR3 spans 11 amino acids. The V end was cut by 3 bases, the J end by 8 bases, with 10 bases between. CDR3 sequence (DNA): TGTGCCTGGAGGGCATCGGGCGGCTACACCTTC. It yields the protein CAWRASGGYTF.

The genes are TRBV11-3 and TRBJ2-7, with a weak D call TRBD1 (6 bases). This CDR3 region has 13 residues. Trimming removed 0 bases from V and 4 bases from J, with 7 bases in between. Germline CDR1 SGHNT, CDR2 YENEEA. This chain's CDR3 is CASSLDRGYEQYF. DNA for the CDR3: TGTGCCAGCAGCTTAGACAGGGGTTACGAGCAGTACTTC.

This rearrangement joins TRBV2 to TRBJ2-2; D perhaps matches TRBD2 (6 bases). Germline V gives CDR1 SNHLY, CDR2 FYNNEI. Trimming left V 8 bases short and J 6 bases short, with 19 bases between. The CDR3 contains 15 residues. CDR3 coding DNA: TGTGCCAGCTCGTCCTATTTAGGCGGGGCCGGGGAGCTGTTTTTT. It codes for CASSSYLGGAGELFF.

V and J are TRBV5-4 and TRBJ2-3, with TRBD2 identical over 7 bases. Germline lookup yields CDR1 SGHNT and CDR2 YYREEE (reference sequence). The V and J ends lost 2 bases and 5 bases, in that order; junction bases with no gene match: 11. The CDR3 consists of 16 residues. The CDR3 protein is CASSFGGAGAVDTQYF. DNA for the CDR3: TGTGCCAGCAGCTTCGGGGGTGCGGGAGCCGTAGATACGCAGTATTTT.

V and J are TRBV3-1 (or the pseudogene TRBV3-2) and TRBJ2-7; D uncertain. V shed 4 bases and J shed 5 bases, with 12 bases lying between them. The CDR3 runs 13 residues. Germline V CDR1 and CDR2: LGHDT, YNNKEL (reference sequence). In DNA, the CDR3 is TGTGCCAGCAGCCGCTACGGCGTGGACGAGCAGTACTTC. Residues: CASSRYGVDEQYF.

The chain has TRBV19 and TRBJ1-4; D is undetermined. The V gene lost 3 bases and the J gene lost 0 bases, with 8 bases spanning the gap. There are 15 residues in the CDR3. Germline-derived CDR1 and CDR2 are LNHDA and SQIVND (reference sequence). The CDR3 loop reads CASSISVATNEKLFF. The CDR3 bases are TGTGCCAGTAGTATCAGCGTTGCAACTAATGAAAAACTGTTTTTT.

The chain employs TRBV25-1 and TRBJ2-5; 7 bases align to TRBD1. J was trimmed by 7 bases and V by 5 bases; bases with no gene match: 10. CDR3 length: 14 residues. CDR1 and CDR2 (germline): MGHDK, SYGVNS. The CDR3: CASSHDRDGVTQYF. DNA for the CDR3: TGTGCCAGCAGTCACGACAGGGATGGGGTGACCCAGTACTTC. Full variable domain (remainder filled in from reference TRBV25-1 and TRBJ2-5): EADIYQTPRYLVIGTGKKITLECSQTMGHDKMYWYQQDPGMELHLIHYSYGVNSTEKGDLSSESTVSRIRTEHFPLTLESARPSHTSQYLCASSHDRDGVTQYFGPGTRLLVL.

The chain combines TRBV10-1 with TRBJ1-2; maybe TRBD1 (6 bases). The V end was cut by 2 bases, the J end by 4 bases, with 8 bases between. CDR1 WNHNN and CDR2 SYGVQD come from the germline V gene (reference sequence). The CDR3 runs to 13 residues. CDR3 region: CASSEGGTYGYTF. The CDR3 DNA reads as TGCGCCAGCAGTGAGGGGGGCACCTATGGCTACACCTTC.

The CDR3 region has the DNA TGTGCCAGCAGACACGGACAGGAAAGGTTAGGCGAGCAGTACTTC. As protein: CASRHGQERLGEQYF. This sequence joins TRBV27 and TRBJ2-7; 7 nucleotides line up with TRBD1. Looked up from germline, CDR1 is MNHEY and CDR2 is SMNVEV (reference sequence). V was clipped by 6 bases and J by 6 bases; unmatched bases: 14. This CDR3 is 15 amino acids long.

A word on this clone: Other DNA sequences in this sample translate to the same CDR3. The gene calls are TRBV10-3 and TRBJ2-7; D is undetermined. CDR3 length equals 12 residues. The germline V gene encodes CDR1 ENHRY and CDR2 SYGVKD. V was trimmed by 0 bases and J by 3 bases, leaving 3 bases between them. Here the CDR3 reads CAISESGYEQYF. The CDR3, as DNA: TGTGCCATCAGTGAGTCCGGCTACGAGCAGTACTTC.

The CDR3 bases are TGTGCCAGCAGCGAACCACCCTTTCCCCTCCACTTT. It is translated as CASSEPPFPLHF. The chain joins TRBV3-1 (or the pseudogene TRBV3-2) to TRBJ1-6; D is uncertain. Looked up from germline, CDR1 is LGHDT and CDR2 is YNNKEL (reference sequence). The CDR3 is made up of 12 amino acids. V lost 5 bases and J 13 bases, leaving 12 bases between the germline ends.

V usage is TRBV24-1 and J usage is TRBJ2-7; no definite D call. This CDR3 spans 10 amino acids. The germline V and J ends were trimmed by 5 bases and 6 bases, with 4 bases remaining between them. Per germline, CDR1 KGHDR and CDR2 SFDVKD. The CDR3 DNA follows: TGTGCCACCAGTGCCCCCGAGCAGTACTTC. This sequence encodes CATSAPEQYF.

The chain joins TRBV5-1 to TRBJ2-1; 11 nucleotides line up with TRBD2. The CDR3 has 20 residues. CDR1 SGHRS and CDR2 YFSETQ come from the germline V gene. J gave up 0 bases and V 2 bases, and 13 bases lay outside the gene matches. This CDR3 is CASSLRTGVAGGNSYNEQFF. CDR3 sequence (DNA): TGCGCCAGCAGCTTACGAACAGGGGTAGCGGGAGGGAACTCCTACAATGAGCAGTTCTTC. Full variable domain (rest looked up from reference TRBV5-1 and TRBJ2-1): KAGVTQTPRYLIKTRGQQVTLSCSPISGHRSVSWYQQTPGQGLQFLFEYFSETQRNKGNFPGRFSGRQFSNSRSEMNVSTLELGDSALYLCASSLRTGVAGGNSYNEQFFGPGTRLTVL.

The V and J genes are TRBV9 and TRBJ2-2, with 7 bases lining up with TRBD1. The CDR3 length is 21 residues. Germline-derived CDR1 and CDR2 are SGDLS and YYNGEE. The junction had 24 bases not matched to a gene; V was cut back by 3 bases and J by 4 bases. The DNA for the CDR3 is TGTGCCAGCAGCGCCGAGGACCCCCGGATTGGGACAGCGGTTGGCACCGGGGAGCTGTTTTTT. It yields the protein CASSAEDPRIGTAVGTGELFF.

The chain combines TRBV5-1 with TRBJ2-3, with D maybe TRBD1 (6 bases). The germline CDR1 and CDR2 sequences are SGHRS and YFSETQ. Trimming left V 4 bases short and J 1 base short, with 13 bases between. CDR3 length: 15 amino acids. In DNA form, the CDR3 reads TGCGCCAGCAGCCCCGGACAGAGTGGCACAGATACGCAGTATTTT. Its protein product is CASSPGQSGTDTQYF.

The rearrangement links TRBV7-9 to TRBJ2-1; the D gene is possibly TRBD2 (6 bases). Trimming removed 4 bases at V and 8 bases at J, with 21 bases between. The germline CDR1 and CDR2 sequences are SEHNR and FQNEAQ (reference sequence). The CDR3 has 16 residues. In DNA, the CDR3 is TGTGCCAGCAGCTGGACGACTAGTTCCGGGTCGGATGAGCAGTTCTTC. It yields the protein CASSWTTSSGSDEQFF.

This clone was seen a handful of times. The chain carries TRBV5-4 and TRBJ2-1, with 14 bases aligning to TRBD2. Per germline, CDR1 SGHNT and CDR2 YYREEE (reference sequence). J was trimmed by 8 bases and V by 2 bases; bases with no gene match: 6. The CDR3 is 16 amino acids. CDR3 coding DNA: TGTGCCAGCAGCTTACGACTAGCGGGAGGGCCGGATGAGCAGTTCTTC. Its protein product is CASSLRLAGGPDEQFF.

The chain has TRBV7-2 and TRBJ2-7, with TRBD1 identical over 9 bases. Trimming at V came to 5 bases and at J to 0 bases, leaving 2 bases not matched to a gene. The CDR3 spans 14 residues. Germline loops: CDR1 SGHTA, CDR2 FQGNSA. This CDR3 reads CASSPTGGSYEQYF. CDR3 sequence (DNA): TGTGCCAGCAGCCCGACAGGGGGCTCCTACGAGCAGTACTTC.

This clone was picked up one time. The chain employs TRBV29-1 and TRBJ2-3, with D perhaps TRBD1 or TRBD2 (5 bases each). V lost 6 bases and J lost 3, with 13 bases in between. Germline V gene data show CDR1 as SQVTM and CDR2 as ANQGSEA. The CDR3 totals 13 residues. The CDR3 sequence: CSVRWGMTDTQYF. For the CDR3, the DNA is TGCAGCGTGAGGTGGGGGATGACAGATACGCAGTATTTT.

The rearrangement links TRBV18 to TRBJ2-3; 11 nucleotides line up with TRBD1. The V gene end was trimmed by 3 bases and the J gene end by 6 bases; junction bases not matched to a gene: 2. This CDR3 contains 14 residues. CDR1 and CDR2 (germline): KGHSH, LQKENI. CDR3 loop: CASSPDRGRDTQYF. In DNA, the CDR3 is TGTGCCAGCTCACCGGACAGGGGGCGGGATACGCAGTATTTT.

The chain links TRBV7-9 to TRBJ1-6; D not certain. The CDR3 is made up of 16 amino acids. The germline V and J ends were trimmed by 1 base and 8 bases, with 15 bases remaining between them. CDR1 is SEHNR, CDR2 FQNEAQ, per germline (reference sequence). CDR3 sequence: CASSLVLGVGYSPLHF. CDR3 coding DNA: TGTGCCAGCAGCTTAGTGTTGGGCGTAGGATATTCACCCCTCCACTTT. The whole variable domain, remainder taken from reference TRBV7-9 and TRBJ1-6, is DTGVSQNPRHKITKRGQNVTFRCDPISEHNRLYWYRQTLGQGPEFLTYFQNEAQLEKSRLLSDRFSAERPKGSFSTLEIQRTEQGDSAMYLCASSLVLGVGYSPLHFGNGTRLTVT.